These 21 T cell receptor beta chains share one sample of origin, sequenced in a study of read filtering for tumor transcriptome and immune sequencing. Molecular barcoded adaptors covering alpha/delta and beta/gamma chains were used on 400 ng RNA. Via MiXCR, TCRdb re-called the reads, giving one row per CDR3 protein. The data hold 40,000 or so distinct CDR3 sequences, with around 15% observed a single time. Input material: a population of CD138-negative cells sorted from bone marrow. These receptors came from a donor aged 40 or older with multiple myeloma.

The gene calls are TRBV13 and TRBJ2-3; TRBD2 aligns across 14 bases. J lost 0 bases, V lost 4 bases, and 3 bases had no gene match. The CDR3 length is 17 residues. Germline-derived CDR1 and CDR2 are PRHDT and FYEKMQ (reference sequence). The CDR3 spells CASSSGLAGVSTDTQYF. In nucleotides, the CDR3 is TGTGCCAGCAGCTCGGGACTAGCGGGGGTGAGCACAGATACGCAGTATTTT.

This clonotype has more than one count but fewer than ten. A read error may produce the germline difference seen at one junction end. The chain couples TRBV7-9 to TRBJ2-6, with 7 positions matching TRBD1. The germline V gene has CDR1 SEHNR and CDR2 FQNEAQ (reference sequence). The CDR3 has 20 residues. CDR3 sequence reads: CASSPWSRTGSDSGVNVLTF. The CDR3 DNA reads as TGTGCCAGCAGCCCCTGGAGTCGGACAGGATCCGACTCTGGGGTCAACGTCCTGACTTTC.

Points on this clonotype: This may arise from a read error, as a much more abundant clone is one base away. The V and J genes are TRBV6-1 and TRBJ2-7; 7 bases align to TRBD1. Germline V gives CDR1 MNHNS, CDR2 SASEGT. J gave up 9 bases and V 5 bases, and 13 bases lay outside the gene matches. The CDR3 sequence is 14 residues long. CDR3 in DNA: TGTGCCAGCAGTACTCGACAGGGTGGAGACGTGCAGTACTTC. It yields the protein CASSTRQGGDVQYF.

This clonotype was detected only a few times. This chain links TRBV27 with TRBJ1-5, with D perhaps TRBD1 (5 bases). V lost 2 bases and J 4 bases, leaving 9 bases between the germline ends. From germline, CDR1 is MNHEY and CDR2 SMNVEV (reference sequence). CDR3 length: 14 amino acids. The CDR3 coding sequence is TGTGCCAGCAGTTTACAAGACAGAAATCAGCCCCAGCATTTT. Translated: CASSLQDRNQPQHF.

V is TRBV7-9 and J is TRBJ1-4, with TRBD1 matching over 8 bases. The CDR3 covers 15 residues. CDR1 SEHNR and CDR2 FQNEAQ come from the germline V gene (reference sequence). V lost 6 bases and J lost 8; bases outside the gene matches: 11. The CDR3 loop reads CASRPIQGGWEKLFF. The CDR3 DNA sequence: TGTGCCAGCAGACCGATACAGGGGGGTTGGGAAAAACTGTTTTTT.

This clonotype was seen at least ten times. CDR3 amino acids: CASSFLGQSGANVLTF. CDR3 in DNA: TGTGCCAGCAGCTTCCTTGGACAGTCTGGGGCCAACGTCCTGACTTTC. The V and J genes are TRBV5-6 and TRBJ2-6; weak D call: TRBD1 (6 bases). CDR1 is SGHDT, CDR2 YYEEEE, per germline. The CDR3 loop spans 16 amino acids. V was trimmed by 2 bases and J by 1 base, leaving 10 bases between them.

To note about this clonotype: This may be a read error: a much more frequent sequence differs by one nucleotide. The genes are TRBV28 and TRBJ2-7; no clear D. Germline CDR1 MDHEN, CDR2 SYDVKM. The length of the CDR3 is 12 residues. CDR3 in DNA: TGTGCCAGCGGTTTTCTACCGGGCGAGCAGTACTTC. This translates into CASGFLPGEQYF. Full variable domain (outside the CDR3, taken from reference TRBV28 and TRBJ2-7): DVKVTQSSRYLVKRTGEKVFLECVQDMDHENMFWYRQDPGLGLRLIYFSYDVKMKEKGDIPEGYSVSREKKERFSLILESASTNQTSMYLCASGFLPGEQYFGPGTRLTVT.

The chain has TRBV12-3 or TRBV12-4 and TRBJ2-7, with TRBD2 matching over 9 bases. The CDR3 has 16 residues. V gave up 4 bases and J gave up 5 bases; unmatched junction bases: 12. For the CDR3, the DNA is TGTGCCAGCAGTTCCTACCCTGGCGGGAGGGCCGACGAGCAGTACTTC. Translation: CASSSYPGGRADEQYF.

With regard to this clonotype: With only one base between it and a far larger clone, this is likely a read error. This chain connects TRBV28 to TRBJ2-7, with D tentatively TRBD1 or TRBD2 (6 bases each). Trimming left V 4 bases short and J 8 bases short, with 24 bases between. This CDR3 is built from 16 residues. In germline, CDR1 is MDHEN, CDR2 SYDVKM. The CDR3 DNA follows: TGTGCCAGCAGTTCTGCGGCGGGACACCTTGGTGGCAAGCAGTACTTC. Protein sequence: CASSSAAGHLGGKQYF.

This clonotype was counted a few times. V usage is TRBV30 and J usage is TRBJ2-4; tentatively, D is TRBD2 (6 bases). V lost 3 bases and J 4 bases, leaving 10 bases between the germline ends. The CDR3 length is 13 residues. Looked up from germline, CDR1 is GTSNPN and CDR2 is SVGIG (reference sequence). CDR3 coding DNA: TGTGCCTGGAGGGAGGGGCCTAAAAACATTCAGTACTTC. This codes for CAWREGPKNIQYF.

This clonotype was recorded many times. This rearrangement joins TRBV7-2 to TRBJ1-1; perhaps TRBD1 as D (6 bases). The V end was cut by 5 bases, the J end by 0 bases, with 13 bases between. Germline V gene data show CDR1 as SGHTA and CDR2 as FQGNSA. This CDR3 has 15 residues. This CDR3 reads CASSPTGHVNTEAFF. The DNA of the CDR3 is TGTGCCAGCAGCCCGACGGGACACGTGAACACTGAAGCTTTCTTT.

This clonotype has ten or more counts. This sequence joins TRBV5-1 and TRBJ2-1; D remains unclear. CDR1 is SGHRS, CDR2 YFSETQ, per germline. V dropped 3 bases and J dropped 0 bases, with 13 bases sitting between them. There are 16 residues in the CDR3. The DNA of the CDR3 is TGCGCCAGCAGCTGGAGACAATTTAGCTCCTACAATGAGCAGTTCTTC. Its protein is CASSWRQFSSYNEQFF.

Many counts were recorded for this clonotype. A read error may be the cause here, since a much bigger clone is one base away. The chain uses TRBV30 and TRBJ1-1; D uncertain. Germline CDR1 and CDR2: GTSNPN and SVGIG (reference sequence). V was clipped by 8 bases and J by 1 base, with 14 bases between them. CDR3 length: 13 residues. The CDR3: CARTKTANTEAFF. CDR3 DNA sequence: TGTGCCCGGACTAAAACAGCGAACACTGAAGCTTTCTTT.

Many counts were recorded for this clonotype. The chain employs TRBV6-2 or TRBV6-3 and TRBJ2-1; TRBD1 matches 10 bases. Germline lookup yields CDR1 MNHEY and CDR2 SVGEGT. This CDR3 is built from 15 residues. The trim removed 3 bases at V and 8 bases at J, leaving 7 bases unmatched. The CDR3 sequence: CASSYLDRGFDEQFF. The CDR3 nucleotides are TGTGCCAGCAGTTATCTGGACAGGGGGTTTGATGAGCAGTTCTTC.

As for this clonotype: A clone one base away is much larger, so this may be a read error. The chain uses TRBV12-3 or TRBV12-4 and TRBJ1-5; D is unclear. The CDR3 runs to 13 residues. The V end lost 5 bases, the J end lost 5 bases, and 10 bases lay between the germline ends. The CDR3 nucleotides are TGTGCCAGCAGTGGGATAGAATATCAGCCCCAGCATTTT. It encodes CASSGIEYQPQHF.

This clonotype was picked up one time. A far larger clone is a single base away, which makes a read error likely. The chain links TRBV7-3 to TRBJ1-1; 9 bases agree with TRBD1. The germline gives CDR1 SGHTA, CDR2 FQGTGA. The CDR3 has 14 residues. This CDR3 is CASSLIQGATETFF. Here the CDR3 DNA reads TGTGCCAGCAGCCTAATACAGGGGGCCACTGAAACTTTCTTT.

The sample holds a few counts of this clonotype. J is TRBJ1-5 and V is TRBV12-3 or TRBV12-4, with 7 nucleotides matching TRBD1. J gave up 0 bases and V 6 bases, and 8 bases lay outside the gene matches. The CDR3 totals 16 residues. The CDR3 DNA is TGTGCCAGCAGATTAAGACAGGGCTATAGCAATCAGCCCCAGCATTTT. This gives the protein CASRLRQGYSNQPQHF.

There are many counts of this clonotype. The chain has TRBV30 and TRBJ1-2, with a possible D match to TRBD1 (6 bases). This CDR3 region has 13 residues. The germline CDR1 and CDR2 sequences are GTSNPN and SVGIG (reference sequence). V lost 7 bases and J 4 bases, leaving 16 bases between the germline ends. The DNA for the CDR3 is TGTGCCTCCGCCCAGACAGGCCCCTATGGCTACACCTTC. It codes for CASAQTGPYGYTF.

In this sample, this clonotype turned up many times. V is TRBV10-3 and J is TRBJ1-1, with TRBD1 as a possible D gene (5 bases). Germline V gives CDR1 ENHRY, CDR2 SYGVKD. V was shortened by 8 bases and J by 8 bases, with 12 bases between the two germline ends. The CDR3 has 11 residues. As DNA, the CDR3 is TGTGCCATCTGGGACGGGGGGGAAGCTTTCTTT. Translated, it gives CAIWDGGEAFF.

Details on this clonotype: Since a far larger clone is one base different, this is likely a read error. The V gene is TRBV7-7, the J gene TRBJ1-1, with D perhaps matching TRBD1 (5 bases). Trimming shortened V by 8 bases and J by 3 bases, and 13 bases separated the two germline ends. Germline values: CDR1 SSHAT, CDR2 FNYEAQ (reference sequence). CDR3 length: 13 amino acids. Written as DNA, the CDR3 is TGTGCCAGCGAACCAGGGATTGACACTGAAGCTTTCTTT. Amino acid sequence: CASEPGIDTEAFF.

This clonotype has ten or more counts. The chain combines TRBV6-6 with TRBJ1-5, with D uncertain. Germline lookup yields CDR1 MNHNY and CDR2 SVGAGI (reference sequence). Trimming cost V 5 bases and J 3 bases, with 8 bases left between them. The CDR3 is 13 residues long. CDR3 nucleotide sequence: TGTGCCAGCAGTCGACCGACCAATCAGCCCCAGCATTTT. As protein: CASSRPTNQPQHF.